This T cell receptor (beta chain) derives from a study of blood T cell repertoires in COVID-19. Patients in Seattle were enrolled during active infection, then followed longitudinally. As handled by the study authors: For nucleated cells, counts were estimated from reference gene primer amplification. Data came from immunoSEQ multiplex PCR; TCRdb stores just in-frame clones and leaves some out. That table gives V, J and clone size, and the DNA gave D and trimming. The sample shows around 62,000 clones, around 90% of them seen only once. CDR3 length: 15 amino acids. V shed 3 bases and J 2 bases; nucleotides not matched to a gene: 5. Germline CDR1 SGHTA, CDR2 FQGNSA.

Sequencing was done on a sample of peripheral blood. The sequence was collected from a woman aged 55-69 years with COVID-19, enrolled during active disease. This sequence joins TRBV7-2 and TRBJ2-7, with 9 positions matching TRBD1. CDR3 residues: CASSFSGTGPYEQYF. The CDR3 coding sequence is TGTGCCAGCAGCTTCTCCGGGACAGGGCCCTACGAGCAGTACTTC.